A selection of T cell receptor beta chains follows, all from one sample in a study of blood T cell repertoires in COVID-19. The repertoire was sequenced with immunoSEQ multiplex PCR; TCRdb's copy has only in-frame clones and lacks some. This sample has under 150,000 clones, with 90% found just once. Sequencing was done on a sample of peripheral blood. The receptor source for this set is a middle-aged man with active COVID-19. CDR3s include the opening cysteine and the closing phenylalanine or tryptophan. D genes are given only for firm matches. The size of a clone is reported for some rows only, either as once, few or many, or as a class for expanded clones.

TRBV2	TRBJ1-4	NA	NA	CASRGAGATNEKLFF	TGTGCCAGCAGGGGGGCGGGTGCAACTAATGAAAAACTGTTTTTT
TRBV5-5	TRBJ1-6	NA	NA	CASSLAAGAAASPLHF	TGTGCCAGCAGCCTTGCGGCAGGGGCGGCGGCTTCACCCCTCCACTTT
TRBV18	TRBJ2-3	NA	TRBD2	CASSDRLAASTDTQYF	TGTGCCAGCTCAGACCGACTAGCGGCTAGCACAGATACGCAGTATTTT
TRBV6-5	TRBJ2-6	NA	NA	CASSRSGANVLTF	TGTGCCAGCAGCCGGTCGGGGGCCAACGTCCTGACTTTC
TRBV7-9	TRBJ1-2	few	NA	CASSLAAGMDYGYTF	TGTGCCAGCAGCTTAGCGGCGGGCATGGACTATGGCTACACCTTC
TRBV4-1	TRBJ1-6	medium-sized	NA	CASSQDHPVEVFDNSPLHF	TGCGCCAGCAGCCAAGATCATCCAGTCGAGGTTTTCGATAATTCACCCCTCCACTTT
TRBV7-7	TRBJ2-3	NA	NA	CASSLERARVWNTQYF	TGTGCCAGCAGCTTAGAGAGGGCCCGGGTGTGGAATACGCAGTATTTT
TRBV30	TRBJ1-1	NA	NA	CAWNPHTTGNTEAFF	TGTGCCTGGAACCCCCACACGACAGGGAACACTGAAGCTTTCTTT
TRBV7-9	TRBJ2-1	NA	NA	CASSPKVEQFF	TGTGCCAGCAGCCCTAAAGTTGAGCAGTTCTTC
TRBV5-4	TRBJ2-5	few	NA	CASSTGREETQYF	TGTGCCAGCAGCACAGGGAGGGAAGAGACCCAGTACTTC
TRBV9	TRBJ2-1	NA	TRBD2	CASSVAGESLSYNEQFF	TGTGCCAGCAGCGTCGCGGGGGAATCGCTCTCCTACAATGAGCAGTTCTTC
TRBV4-2	TRBJ2-3	many	TRBD2	CASSQDRGGPDTQYF	TGTGCCAGCAGCCAAGATCGGGGGGGCCCAGATACGCAGTATTTT
TRBV24-1	TRBJ2-3	NA	TRBD2	CATSDRTSGRTDTQYF	TGTGCCACCAGTGACCGGACTAGCGGACGCACAGATACGCAGTATTTT